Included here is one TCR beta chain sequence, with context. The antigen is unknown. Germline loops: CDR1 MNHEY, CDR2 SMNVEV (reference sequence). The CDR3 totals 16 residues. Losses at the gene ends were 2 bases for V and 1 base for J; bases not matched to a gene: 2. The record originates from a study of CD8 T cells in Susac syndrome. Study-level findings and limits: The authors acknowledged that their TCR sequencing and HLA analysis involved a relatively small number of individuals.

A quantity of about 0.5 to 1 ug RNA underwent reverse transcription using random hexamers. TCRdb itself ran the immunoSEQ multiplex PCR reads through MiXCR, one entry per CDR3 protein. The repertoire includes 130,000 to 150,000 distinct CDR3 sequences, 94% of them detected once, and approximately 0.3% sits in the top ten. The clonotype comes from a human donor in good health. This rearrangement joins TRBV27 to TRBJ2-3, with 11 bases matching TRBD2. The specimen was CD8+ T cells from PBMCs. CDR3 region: CASSLLTSGGTDTQYF. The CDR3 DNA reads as TGTGCCAGCAGTTTACTGACTAGCGGGGGCACAGATACGCAGTATTTT.